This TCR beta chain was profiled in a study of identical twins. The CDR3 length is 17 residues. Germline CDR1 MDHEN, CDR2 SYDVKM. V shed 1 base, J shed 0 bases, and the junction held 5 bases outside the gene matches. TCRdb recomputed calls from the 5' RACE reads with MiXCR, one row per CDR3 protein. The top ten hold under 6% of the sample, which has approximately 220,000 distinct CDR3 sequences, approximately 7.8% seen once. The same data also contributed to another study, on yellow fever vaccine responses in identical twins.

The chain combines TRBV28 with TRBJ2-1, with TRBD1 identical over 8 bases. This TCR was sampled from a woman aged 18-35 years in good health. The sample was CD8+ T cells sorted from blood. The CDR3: CASSLSQGVNSYNEQFF. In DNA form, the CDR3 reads TGTGCCAGCAGTTTATCACAGGGGGTGAACTCCTACAATGAGCAGTTCTTC.